Shown below are 28 T cell receptor beta chains from a single sample sequenced in a study of regulatory T cells in long-lasting Graves disease. The sample's time point: persistent/refractory GD, antithyroid drugs over 5 years with positive TRAb. Construction of the TCR library relied on RNA isolated from PBMCs. Researchers made TCR beta libraries by using iRepertoire HTBI primers and running Arm-PCR on CDR3 regions. Each CDR3 protein is one row after TCRdb ran MiXCR on the multiplex PCR reads. The sample has 300,000 to 350,000 distinct CDR3 sequences, roughly 21% seen once. Here the sequenced sample was peripheral blood mononuclear cells (PBMCs), taken when the disease was refractory, from a patient treated with antithyroid drugs. These receptors were collected from a female donor with Graves disease.

The V gene is TRBV30, the J gene TRBJ2-1, with D unclear. From germline, CDR1 is GTSNPN and CDR2 SVGIG (reference sequence). V dropped 2 bases and J dropped 5 bases, with 4 bases sitting between them. This CDR3 is 11 amino acids long. This CDR3 reads CAWSLNNEQFF. The CDR3 DNA is TGTGCCTGGAGTCTTAACAATGAGCAGTTCTTC. Complete variable domain (other parts from reference TRBV30 and TRBJ2-1): SQTIHQWPATLVQPVGSPLSLECTVEGTSNPNLYWYRQAAGRGLQLLFYSVGIGQISSEVPQNLSASRPQDRQFILSSKKLLLSDSGFYLCAWSLNNEQFFGPGTRLTVL.

This clonotype was counted many times. This rearrangement joins TRBV3-1 to TRBJ2-5; no reliable D call. The CDR3 is made up of 11 amino acids. Germline V gene lookup returns CDR1 LGHDT and CDR2 YNNKEL (reference sequence). Trimming removed 7 bases at V and 7 bases at J, with 10 bases between. CDR3 DNA sequence: TGTGCCAGCATGCGGTTCCGGACCCAGTACTTC. As protein: CASMRFRTQYF.

This clonotype was observed many times. This rearrangement joins TRBV28 to TRBJ2-7; possibly TRBD1 for D (6 bases). CDR1 is MDHEN and CDR2 is SYDVKM in the germline V gene. With 4 bases removed from V and 6 bases from J, the gap between germline ends came to 10 bases. The CDR3 spans 12 residues. In DNA form, the CDR3 reads TGTGCCAGCAGTTACAGGGAACGCGAGCAGTACTTC. Its protein product is CASSYREREQYF.

This clonotype was counted at least ten times. V and J are TRBV19 and TRBJ1-6; 8 positions match TRBD1. Germline CDR1 is LNHDA and CDR2 is SQIVND (reference sequence). V gave up 9 bases and J gave up 7 bases; unmatched junction bases: 8. CDR3 length equals 14 residues. The CDR3 nucleotides are TGTGCCAGCGGGACAGGTCCGAGGAATTCACCCCTCCACTTT. Its protein is CASGTGPRNSPLHF.

There are many counts of this clonotype. The J gene is TRBJ1-5, the V gene TRBV2, with D perhaps matching TRBD1 (5 bases). V lost 4 bases, J lost 6 bases, and 13 bases lay in between. Germline lookup yields CDR1 SNHLY and CDR2 FYNNEI. The CDR3 contains 14 residues. Here the CDR3 reads CASSGGGGSQPQHF. The CDR3 nucleotides are TGTGCCAGCAGTGGAGGCGGGGGAAGTCAGCCCCAGCATTTT. The variable domain in full, with the rest retrieved from reference TRBV2 and TRBJ1-5, is EPEVTQTPSHQVTQMGQEVILRCVPISNHLYFYWYRQILGQKVEFLVSFYNNEISEKSEIFDDQFSVERPDGSNFTLKIRSTKLEDSAMYFCASSGGGGSQPQHFGDGTRLSIL.

This clonotype was seen at least ten times. The chain recombines TRBV2 with TRBJ1-2; D gene ambiguous. From germline, CDR1 is SNHLY and CDR2 FYNNEI. V was trimmed by 8 bases and J by 8 bases, leaving 12 bases between them. The CDR3 is 11 amino acids. CDR3 bases: TGTGCCAGCGGCAAAGCTGGGGGCTACACCTTC. Amino acids: CASGKAGGYTF.

Of note for this clonotype: Given the absence of the conserved phenylalanine or tryptophan at the CDR3 end, a read error is likely. The limits of the CDR3 on the DNA are not certain, so only TCRdb's listed CDR3 is given. The CDR3 loop is CASSFRLAGPQG. The chain couples TRBV7-9 to TRBJ2-3; the table assigns TRBD2, which was not confirmed against the DNA. Germline loops: CDR1 SEHNR, CDR2 FQNEAQ (reference sequence). The CDR3 extends over 12 residues, inclusive of both ends.

The chain recombines TRBV3-1 with TRBJ1-5; D is undetermined. CDR3 length equals 15 residues. The V gene lost 1 base and the J gene lost 7 bases, with 14 bases spanning the gap. CDR1 is LGHDT, CDR2 YNNKEL, per germline (reference sequence). As DNA, the CDR3 is TGTGCCAGCAGCCAAGGCGGTTGGGTCGGACAGCCCCAGCATTTT. This encodes CASSQGGWVGQPQHF.

The CDR3 spells CASSPVKTGQLNTEAFF. In DNA, the CDR3 is TGTGCCAGCTCACCAGTAAAGACGGGACAGCTGAACACTGAAGCTTTCTTT. The chain links TRBV18 to TRBJ1-1, with 7 bases identical to TRBD1. V was pared by 2 bases and J by 0 bases, with 9 bases of the junction left unmatched. CDR3 size: 17 residues. Germline-derived CDR1 and CDR2 are KGHSH and LQKENI.

This clonotype was counted between two and nine times. As DNA, the CDR3 is TGTGCCAGCAGCGTAGTGGCGGGATTTCAAGAGACCCAGTACTTC. Translated, it gives CASSVVAGFQETQYF. The chain recombines TRBV9 with TRBJ2-5; the D gene is possibly TRBD2 (6 bases). CDR1 and CDR2 (germline): SGDLS, YYNGEE. The CDR3 runs to 15 residues. Trimming cost V 0 bases and J 2 bases, with 11 bases left between them.

This sequence joins TRBV29-1 and TRBJ2-5; 13 bases are a match to TRBD2. The tail of the sequence fits TRBJ2-1 better, so the J call may be wrong. The CDR3 spans 17 residues. Germline CDR1 SQVTM, CDR2 ANQGSEA. The DNA of the CDR3 is TGCAGCGTGGACCTTTTACTAGCGGGAGGGCCTTACAATGAGCAGTTCTTC. It specifies CSVDLLLAGGPYNEQFF.

In its sample, this clonotype was seen a few times. The V and J genes are TRBV15 and TRBJ2-4; possibly TRBD1 or TRBD2 for D (5 bases each). This CDR3 is built from 14 residues. Germline V gene data show CDR1 as LNHNV and CDR2 as YYDKDF (reference sequence). V lost 0 bases and J 9 bases, leaving 12 bases between the germline ends. CDR3 region: CATSRDHPGPIQYF. CDR3 sequence (DNA): TGTGCCACCAGCAGAGATCATCCGGGACCCATTCAGTACTTC.

The DNA for the CDR3 is TGTGCCAGCAGCTTTTCAGCCTCGAACACCGGGGAGCTGTTTTTT. Protein sequence: CASSFSASNTGELFF. This chain uses TRBV7-3 with TRBJ2-2; no firm D call. This CDR3 is built from 15 residues. V was pared by 3 bases and J by 0 bases, with 8 bases between. Germline assignment: CDR1 SGHTA and CDR2 FQGTGA. Full variable domain (rest looked up from reference TRBV7-3 and TRBJ2-2): GAGVSQTPSNKVTEKGKYVELRCDPISGHTALYWYRQSLGQGPEFLIYFQGTGAADDSGLPNDRFFAVRPEGSVSTLKIQRTERGDSAVYLCASSFSASNTGELFFGEGSRLTVL.

J is TRBJ1-5 and V is TRBV30; D is ambiguous. Trimming took off 2 bases at V and 4 bases at J, with 9 bases between the two ends. The CDR3 covers 13 residues. Germline CDR1 and CDR2: GTSNPN and SVGIG (reference sequence). CDR3 DNA sequence: TGTGCCTGGAGTATGGCGGTTAATCAGCCCCAGCATTTT. It specifies CAWSMAVNQPQHF.

This clonotype was counted at least ten times. The gene calls are TRBV6-1 and TRBJ2-5, with D perhaps assigned TRBD1 or TRBD2 (5 bases each). Looked up from germline, CDR1 is MNHNS and CDR2 is SASEGT. The CDR3 extends over 13 amino acids. V was pared by 4 bases and J by 7 bases, with 13 bases between. The CDR3 protein is CASSVRGAGTQYF. CDR3 DNA sequence: TGTGCCAGCAGTGTACGAGGGGCTGGGACCCAGTACTTC.

This clonotype has ten or more counts. This sequence joins TRBV24-1 and TRBJ2-5; TRBD2 aligns across 15 bases. Trimming cost V 3 bases and J 7 bases; bases outside gene matches: 5. Germline CDR1 reads KGHDR; CDR2 reads SFDVKD. The CDR3 has 16 amino acids. CDR3 DNA sequence: TGTGCCACCAGTGATGGACTAGCGGGAGGGTTGGCGACCCAGTACTTC. Translating it yields CATSDGLAGGLATQYF.

J is TRBJ1-4 and V is TRBV5-1; D remains unclear. Trimming removed 0 bases at V and 8 bases at J, with 11 bases between. The V gene's germline CDR1 is SGHRS and CDR2 YFSETQ. The CDR3 contains 14 residues. The CDR3 DNA sequence: TGCGCCAGCAGCTTGGGGCAGGAAAGAGAAAAACTGTTTTTT. Its translation: CASSLGQEREKLFF.

The rearrangement joins TRBV19 to TRBJ1-5, with TRBD1 identical over 8 bases. The CDR3 extends over 15 amino acids. V was clipped by 3 bases and J by 7 bases; unmatched bases: 8. The germline CDR1 and CDR2 sequences are LNHDA and SQIVND (reference sequence). For the CDR3, the DNA is TGTGCCAGTAGTATTAGGACAGGGTTTTACCAGCCCCAGCATTTT. Translated: CASSIRTGFYQPQHF. Full variable domain (outside the CDR3, taken from reference TRBV19 and TRBJ1-5): DGGITQSPKYLFRKEGQNVTLSCEQNLNHDAMYWYRQDPGQGLRLIYYSQIVNDFQKGDIAEGYSVSREKKESFPLTVTSAQKNPTAFYLCASSIRTGFYQPQHFGDGTRLSIL.

As to this clonotype: A read error may be the cause here, since a much bigger clone is one base away. The V call is TRBV6-2 or TRBV6-3, the J call TRBJ2-5, with 8 nucleotides matching TRBD2. Germline trimming cut 5 bases from V and 8 bases from J; bases unmatched to any gene: 4. CDR1 and CDR2 (germline): MNHEY, SVGEGT. The CDR3 spans 12 residues. CDR3 nucleotide sequence: TGTGCCAGCAGTGAACTAGCGGAAACCCAGTACTTC. Its protein is CASSELAETQYF.

The CDR3 loop reads CASSETGRDEKLFF. CDR3 DNA: TGTGCCAGCAGCGAGACAGGTAGAGATGAAAAACTGTTTTTT. The rearrangement joins TRBV6-1 to TRBJ1-4; possible D gene TRBD1, 6 bases. The CDR3 is made up of 14 amino acids. CDR1 and CDR2 (germline): MNHNS, SASEGT. V was clipped by 6 bases and J by 6 bases, with 14 bases between them.

The genes are TRBV7-9 and TRBJ2-5; TRBD1 aligns across 7 bases. The CDR3 has 13 amino acids. V lost 4 bases, J lost 7 bases, and 6 bases stayed unmatched. The germline gives CDR1 SEHNR, CDR2 FQNEAQ (reference sequence). CDR3 region: CASSSDRTGTQYF. In DNA form, the CDR3 reads TGTGCCAGCAGCTCGGACAGGACCGGGACCCAGTACTTC.

Many counts were recorded for this clonotype. CDR3 sequence (DNA): TGTGCCAGCAGTCACACAGGGGGGGAAGAGACCCAGTACTTC. This translates into CASSHTGGEETQYF. V gene TRBV9 combines with J gene TRBJ2-5; D possibly corresponds to TRBD1 (8 bases). The CDR3 sequence is 14 residues long. In germline, CDR1 is SGDLS, CDR2 YYNGEE. Trimming cost V 5 bases and J 3 bases, with 14 bases left between them.

This clonotype was observed many times. The chain employs TRBV2 and TRBJ1-6; a weak D match, TRBD1 (6 bases). This CDR3 is built from 20 residues. V lost 1 base to trimming and J lost 4 bases, with 23 bases between them. Germline V gene lookup returns CDR1 SNHLY and CDR2 FYNNEI. The CDR3 sequence is CASSEGLPGASFVYNSPLHF. CDR3 DNA sequence: TGTGCCAGCAGTGAAGGTTTGCCAGGGGCCAGTTTCGTATATAATTCACCCCTCCACTTT.

This rearrangement joins TRBV5-5 to TRBJ1-1; no clear D gene. The CDR3 is 14 residues long. Trimming left V 0 bases short and J 4 bases short, with 10 bases between. CDR1 and CDR2 (germline): SGHKS, YYEKEE (reference sequence). The CDR3 bases are TGTGCCAGCAGCTTGGAGGCAGACCGCACTGAAGCTTTCTTT. Its protein product is CASSLEADRTEAFF.

This clonotype showed up just once. The V gene is TRBV6-1, the J gene TRBJ1-2; D gene uncertain. The V end was cut by 7 bases, the J end by 2 bases, with 11 bases between. Germline-derived CDR1 and CDR2 are MNHNS and SASEGT. The CDR3 loop spans 13 amino acids. CDR3 nucleotide sequence: TGTGCCAGCAATACCGGGTGGAACTATGGCTACACCTTC. Amino acids: CASNTGWNYGYTF.

With regard to this clonotype: With a much larger clone just one base away, this may be a read error. The V and J genes are TRBV27 and TRBJ1-2, with D maybe TRBD1 (5 bases). Germline CDR1 is MNHEY and CDR2 is SMNVEV (reference sequence). CDR3 length: 16 residues. DNA of the CDR3: TGTGCCAACAGTCCAGCAGACCGGGGACCCAACTATGGCTACACCTTC. Amino acid sequence: CANSPADRGPNYGYTF.

The table lists this clonotype with many counts. The chain links TRBV28 to TRBJ2-7, with D uncertain. V was pared by 1 base and J by 4 bases, with 8 bases between. The CDR3 consists of 13 residues. Germline V gives CDR1 MDHEN, CDR2 SYDVKM. The CDR3 region is CASSLSLTYEQYF. As DNA, the CDR3 is TGTGCCAGCAGTTTATCGCTAACGTACGAGCAGTACTTC.

J is TRBJ2-6 and V is TRBV2, with D uncertain. The CDR3 loop spans 16 amino acids. V lost 6 bases and J lost 1, with 13 bases in between. Germline V gene lookup returns CDR1 SNHLY and CDR2 FYNNEI. CDR3 protein: CASSRLFPSGANVLTF. CDR3 in DNA: TGTGCCAGCAGCCGATTGTTCCCTTCTGGGGCCAACGTCCTGACTTTC.